These T cell receptor beta chains were read from a single sample in a study of a mutant IDH1 vaccine in newly diagnosed glioma. The repertoire was sequenced with immunoSEQ multiplex PCR; TCRdb's copy has only in-frame clones and lacks some. Here the sample spans almost 30,000 clones, roughly 87% being singletons. These receptors' antigens are unknown. The sequencing here drew on peripheral blood mononuclear cells (PBMCs), taken from a glioma patient whose treatment included an IDH1 peptide vaccine. Receptors originate from a woman in her 40s with glioma. Some clones in this sample may be carry-over from other donors' samples. Both conserved end residues are part of each CDR3. D genes are given only for firm matches. Rows may omit the clone size; those that give it use once, few, many or a size class.

>TRBV5-1|TRBD1|NA|TRBJ1-1|14
CASSLQDRLNEAFF
TGCGCCAGCTCACTCCAGGACAGGCTGAATGAAGCTTTCTTT
>TRBV19|TRBD2|NA|TRBJ2-2|16
CASSIRSGRGTGELFF
TGTGCCAGTAGTATACGTAGCGGGAGAGGCACCGGGGAGCTGTTTTTT
>TRBV6-6|NA|NA|TRBJ2-2|14
CASKGTLATGELFF
TGTGCCAGCAAAGGGACCTTAGCGACCGGGGAGCTGTTTTTT
>TRBV5-1|NA|NA|TRBJ2-7|13
CASSDLASYEQYF
TGCGCCAGCAGCGATCTAGCTTCCTACGAGCAGTACTTC
>TRBV6-5|NA|NA|TRBJ2-7|15
CASSRMTGSSYEQYF
TGTGCCAGCAGCCGAATGACGGGAAGCTCCTACGAGCAGTACTTC
>TRBV27|NA|NA|TRBJ2-7|11
CASRQGYEQYF
TGTGCCAGCAGACAGGGTTACGAGCAGTACTTC
>TRBV4-3|NA|NA|TRBJ1-5|12
CASSQPGQPQHF
TGCGCCAGCAGCCAACCCGGCCAGCCCCAGCATTTT
>TRBV7-2|TRBD2|once|TRBJ2-1|18
CASSRGTSGTSPYNEQFF
TGTGCCAGCAGTCGAGGGACTAGCGGGACTTCTCCGTACAATGAGCAGTTCTTC
>TRBV6-1|TRBD1|once|TRBJ1-1|16
CASSEATGGMYTEAFF
TGTGCCAGCAGTGAAGCGACAGGGGGCATGTACACTGAAGCTTTCTTT
>TRBV10-3|TRBD2|NA|TRBJ2-3|15
CAISDPGLAADTQYF
TGTGCCATCAGTGACCCGGGACTAGCAGCAGATACGCAGTATTTT
>TRBV5-1|TRBD1|NA|TRBJ2-7|13
CASSETGSHEQYF
TGCGCCAGCAGTGAGACAGGGTCGCACGAGCAGTACTTC
>TRBV19|NA|NA|TRBJ1-3|16
CASSPQITSSGNTIYF
TGTGCCAGTAGTCCCCAGATCACTAGCTCTGGAAACACCATATATTTT
>TRBV5-6|NA|NA|TRBJ2-2|11
CASSWTGELFF
TGTGCCAGCAGCTGGACCGGGGAGCTGTTTTTT
>TRBV4-2|NA|NA|TRBJ1-3|15
CASSQEGSLGNTIYF
TGTGCCAGCAGCCAAGAAGGGTCTCTTGGGAACACCATATATTTT
>TRBV2|NA|NA|TRBJ2-7|14
CASRSTGREYEQYF
TGTGCCAGCAGAAGTACAGGGCGCGAATACGAGCAGTACTTC
>TRBV19|NA|NA|TRBJ2-7|15
CASSPQVGAVGEQYF
TGTGCCAGTAGTCCTCAGGTGGGGGCGGTTGGCGAGCAGTACTTC
>TRBV7-3|NA|NA|TRBJ2-3|17
CASSQGRGPHSTDTQYF
TGTGCCAGCAGTCAGGGTAGGGGACCTCATAGCACAGATACGCAGTATTTT
>TRBV9|NA|NA|TRBJ2-1|13
CASSPSSDNEQFF
TGTGCCAGCAGCCCCTCGTCGGACAATGAGCAGTTCTTC
>TRBV9|NA|NA|TRBJ1-1|15
CASSGPLWTNTEAFF
TGTGCCAGCAGCGGACCCCTCTGGACGAACACTGAAGCTTTCTTT
>TRBV6-5|NA|NA|TRBJ2-7|14
CASSPGGRFLEQYF
TGTGCCAGCAGTCCAGGCGGACGTTTCCTCGAGCAGTACTTC
>TRBV11-3|TRBD2|NA|TRBJ2-3|16
CASSLDSGLGTDTQYF
TGTGCCAGCAGCTTAGATTCGGGACTAGGCACAGATACGCAGTATTTT
>TRBV19|NA|NA|TRBJ1-3|14
CASSSRERRPTIYF
TGTGCCAGTAGCTCCCGGGAGAGACGACCCACCATATATTTT
>TRBV29-1|NA|NA|TRBJ2-1|14
CSVFGDPIYNEQFF
TGCAGCGTCTTCGGGGACCCTATCTACAATGAGCAGTTCTTC
>TRBV9|NA|NA|TRBJ1-5|13
CASSVGSSQPQHF
TGTGCCAGCAGCGTAGGGTCGAGTCAGCCCCAGCATTTT
>TRBV28|TRBD1|NA|TRBJ1-2|15
CASSFITGQYYGYTF
TGTGCCAGCAGTTTCATCACGGGACAGTACTATGGCTACACCTTC
>TRBV2|TRBD1|NA|TRBJ2-3|15
CASSARDRATDTQYF
TGTGCCAGCAGTGCCCGGGACAGGGCCACAGATACGCAGTATTTT
>TRBV11-2|TRBD2|few|TRBJ2-3|15
CASSLVAGGTDTQYF
TGTGCCAGCAGCTTAGTGGCGGGGGGCACAGATACGCAGTATTTT
>TRBV4-1|TRBD1|NA|TRBJ2-3|16
CASSPPDRAVGYTQYF
TGCGCCAGCAGCCCCCCCGACAGGGCCGTGGGGTATACGCAGTATTTT
>TRBV6-5|TRBD1|NA|TRBJ1-4|16
CASSSRQGAFNEKLFF
TGTGCCAGCAGTTCGCGACAGGGGGCGTTTAATGAAAAACTGTTTTTT
>TRBV4-2|TRBD2|NA|TRBJ2-2|15
CASSLLAGDTGELFF
TGTGCCAGCAGCCTACTAGCGGGGGACACCGGGGAGCTGTTTTTT
>TRBV9|NA|NA|TRBJ1-3|12
CASKGSGNTIYF
TGTGCCAGCAAGGGGTCTGGAAACACCATATATTTT
>TRBV19|NA|NA|TRBJ2-5|12
CASTGSGETQYF
TGTGCCAGTACCGGAAGCGGGGAGACCCAGTACTTC
>TRBV6-5|NA|NA|TRBJ2-5|16
CASSYSSPDGTETQYF
TGTGCCAGCAGTTACTCGTCGCCTGACGGTACAGAGACCCAGTACTTC
>TRBV5-4|NA|once|TRBJ1-6|14
CASPPVRRNSPLHF
TGTGCAAGCCCGCCAGTCCGTCGGAATTCACCCCTCCACTTT
>TRBV27|NA|NA|TRBJ1-5|13
CASSSGLNQPQHF
TGTGCCAGCAGTTCGGGGCTTAATCAGCCCCAGCATTTT
>TRBV27|TRBD1|NA|TRBJ1-6|15
CASSLLDREDSPLHF
TGTGCCAGCAGTTTATTGGACAGGGAAGATTCACCCCTCCACTTT
>TRBV28|NA|NA|TRBJ1-5|16
CASRHPYAEIGQPQHF
TGTGCCAGCAGACATCCCTACGCGGAGATCGGACAGCCCCAGCATTTT
>TRBV5-6|NA|NA|TRBJ2-2|14
CASSRSTNTGELFF
TGTGCCAGCAGCCGGAGTACGAACACCGGGGAGCTGTTTTTT
>TRBV27|NA|once|TRBJ1-5|14
CASREGTNNQPQHF
TGTGCCAGCAGGGAGGGAACGAACAATCAGCCCCAGCATTTT
>TRBV15|NA|NA|TRBJ1-3|15
CATSRGAPSGNTIYF
TGTGCCACCAGCAGAGGGGCCCCCTCTGGAAACACCATATATTTT
>TRBV28|NA|NA|TRBJ2-7|16
CASSLLGGLSGYEQYF
TGTGCCAGCAGTTTACTTGGGGGGTTGAGCGGATACGAGCAGTACTTC
>TRBV7-2|NA|NA|TRBJ2-1|17
CASSSMRGLSSYNEQFF
TGTGCCAGCAGCTCGATGCGGGGGCTTAGCTCCTACAATGAGCAGTTCTTC
>TRBV7-2|NA|NA|TRBJ1-1|14
CASRQGTVNTEAFF
TGTGCCAGCAGACAGGGTACAGTGAACACTGAAGCTTTCTTT